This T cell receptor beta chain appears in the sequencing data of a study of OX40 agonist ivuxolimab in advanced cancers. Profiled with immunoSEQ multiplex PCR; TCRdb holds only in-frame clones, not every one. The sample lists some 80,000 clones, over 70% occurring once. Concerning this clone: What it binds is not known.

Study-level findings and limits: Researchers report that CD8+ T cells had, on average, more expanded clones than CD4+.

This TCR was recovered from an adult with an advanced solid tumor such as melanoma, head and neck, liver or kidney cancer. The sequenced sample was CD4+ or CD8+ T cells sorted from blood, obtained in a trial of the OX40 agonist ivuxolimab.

The CDR3 reads CASSLGGGSFDEQYF. CDR3 nucleotide sequence: TGCGCCAGCAGCTTGGGGGGCGGGAGCTTCGACGAGCAGTACTTC. V usage is TRBV5-1 and J usage is TRBJ2-7, with TRBD2 matching over 7 bases. Germline-derived CDR1 and CDR2 are SGHRS and YFSETQ. This CDR3 has 15 residues. V lost 0 bases and J lost 5; bases outside the gene matches: 8.